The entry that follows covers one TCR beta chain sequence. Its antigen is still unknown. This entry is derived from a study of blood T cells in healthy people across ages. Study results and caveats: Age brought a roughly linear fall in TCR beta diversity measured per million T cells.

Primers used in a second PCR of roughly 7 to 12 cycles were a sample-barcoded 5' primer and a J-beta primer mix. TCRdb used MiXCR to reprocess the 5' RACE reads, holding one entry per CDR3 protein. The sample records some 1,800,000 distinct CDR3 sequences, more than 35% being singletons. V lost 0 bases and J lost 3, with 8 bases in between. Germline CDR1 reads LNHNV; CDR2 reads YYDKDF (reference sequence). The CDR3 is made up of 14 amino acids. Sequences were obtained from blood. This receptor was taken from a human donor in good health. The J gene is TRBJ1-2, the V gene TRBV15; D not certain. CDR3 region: CATSRDWLDYGYTF. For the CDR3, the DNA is TGTGCCACCAGCAGAGATTGGTTAGACTATGGCTACACCTTC.